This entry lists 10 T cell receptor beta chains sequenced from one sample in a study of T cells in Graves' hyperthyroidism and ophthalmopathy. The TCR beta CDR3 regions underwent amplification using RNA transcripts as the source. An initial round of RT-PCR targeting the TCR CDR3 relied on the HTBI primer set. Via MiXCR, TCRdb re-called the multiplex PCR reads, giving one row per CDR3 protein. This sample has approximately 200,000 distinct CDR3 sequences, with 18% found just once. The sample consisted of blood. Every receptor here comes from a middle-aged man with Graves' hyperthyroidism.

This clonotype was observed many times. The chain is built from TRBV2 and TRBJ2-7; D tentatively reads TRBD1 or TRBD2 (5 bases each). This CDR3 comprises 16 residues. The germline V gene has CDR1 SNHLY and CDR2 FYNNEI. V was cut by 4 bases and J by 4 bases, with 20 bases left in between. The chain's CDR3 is CASSVEGTRQGYEQYF. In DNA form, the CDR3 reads TGTGCCAGCAGTGTTGAGGGGACCAGGCAGGGATACGAGCAGTACTTC.

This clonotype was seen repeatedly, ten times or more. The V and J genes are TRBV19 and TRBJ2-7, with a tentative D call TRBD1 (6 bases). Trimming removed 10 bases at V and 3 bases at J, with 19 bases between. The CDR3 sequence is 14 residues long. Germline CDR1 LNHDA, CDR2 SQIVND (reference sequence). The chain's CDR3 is CATIGQPPDYEQYF. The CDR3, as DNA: TGTGCCACGATAGGACAGCCCCCCGACTACGAGCAGTACTTC.

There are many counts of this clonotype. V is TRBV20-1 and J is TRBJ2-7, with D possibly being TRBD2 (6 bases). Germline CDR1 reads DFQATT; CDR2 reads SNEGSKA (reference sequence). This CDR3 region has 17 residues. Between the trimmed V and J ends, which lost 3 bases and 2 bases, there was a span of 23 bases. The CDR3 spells CSASGYNIQRTTYEQYF. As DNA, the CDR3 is TGCAGTGCTAGTGGGTACAACATACAGCGGACTACCTACGAGCAGTACTTC.

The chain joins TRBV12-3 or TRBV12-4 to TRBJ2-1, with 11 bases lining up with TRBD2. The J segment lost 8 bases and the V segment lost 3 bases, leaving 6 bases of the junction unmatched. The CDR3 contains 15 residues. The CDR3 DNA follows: TGTGCCAGCAGTTTGGGTAGCGGGGGGGTGGATGAGCAGTTCTTC. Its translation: CASSLGSGGVDEQFF.

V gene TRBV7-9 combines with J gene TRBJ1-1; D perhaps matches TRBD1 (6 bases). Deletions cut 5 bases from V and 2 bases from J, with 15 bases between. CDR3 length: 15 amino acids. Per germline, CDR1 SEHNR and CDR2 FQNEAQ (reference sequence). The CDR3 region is CASSTRAGGNTEAFF. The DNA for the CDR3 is TGTGCCAGCAGCACTAGGGCCGGGGGCAACACTGAAGCTTTCTTT.

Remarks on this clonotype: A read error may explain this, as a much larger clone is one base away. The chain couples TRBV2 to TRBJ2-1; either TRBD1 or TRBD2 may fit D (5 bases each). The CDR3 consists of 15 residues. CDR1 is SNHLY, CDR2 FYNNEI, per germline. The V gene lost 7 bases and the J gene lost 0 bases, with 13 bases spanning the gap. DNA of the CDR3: TGTGCCAGCAAGATGGACGGGGCCTCCTACAATGAGCAGTTCTTC. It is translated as CASKMDGASYNEQFF.

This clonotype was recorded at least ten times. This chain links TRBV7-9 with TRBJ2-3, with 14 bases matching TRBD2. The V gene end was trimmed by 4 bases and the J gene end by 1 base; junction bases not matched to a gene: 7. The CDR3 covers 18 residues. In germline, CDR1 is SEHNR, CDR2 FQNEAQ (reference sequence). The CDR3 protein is CASSSGTSGGRGTDTQYF. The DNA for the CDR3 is TGTGCCAGCAGCTCCGGGACTAGCGGGGGTAGGGGCACAGATACGCAGTATTTT.

CDR3 in DNA: TGTGCCAGCAGCTTAAGTTCCGCTAGTACCGGGGAGCTGTTTTTT. It encodes CASSLSSASTGELFF. The rearrangement links TRBV7-3 to TRBJ2-2; the D is unclear. Germline CDR1 is SGHTA and CDR2 is FQGTGA. The CDR3 is 15 residues long. V lost 1 base and J lost 5, with 11 bases in between.

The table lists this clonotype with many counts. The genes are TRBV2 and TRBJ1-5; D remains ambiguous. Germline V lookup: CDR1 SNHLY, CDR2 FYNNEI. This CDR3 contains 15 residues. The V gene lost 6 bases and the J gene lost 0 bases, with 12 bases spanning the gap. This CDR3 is CASSWQFHSNQPQHF. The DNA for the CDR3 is TGTGCCAGCAGCTGGCAATTTCATAGCAATCAGCCCCAGCATTTT.

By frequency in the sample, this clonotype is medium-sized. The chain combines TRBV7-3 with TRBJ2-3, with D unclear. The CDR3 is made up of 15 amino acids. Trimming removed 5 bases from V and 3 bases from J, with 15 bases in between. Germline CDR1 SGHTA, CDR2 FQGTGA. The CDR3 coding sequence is TGTGCCAGCAGCCCCGGGTCTACCTCTACAGATACGCAGTATTTT. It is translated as CASSPGSTSTDTQYF.